The sequence of this T cell receptor beta chain was determined in a study of blood T cell repertoires in COVID-19. As for the study in general: Italy, Spain and the United States were the sources of the convalescent and acute COVID-19 samples. The cDNA or gDNA used as material had been derived from T cells, B-cell-depleted T cells, or PBMCs.

Patients in Seattle were enrolled during active infection, then followed longitudinally. Original methodology: Nucleated cell number was recorded as an estimate derived from reference gene primer amplification. TCRdb keeps only in-frame clones here, not all; method: immunoSEQ multiplex PCR. The V and J calls and clone size come from that table; D and trimming were worked out from the DNA. The data contain around 270,000 clones, more than 85% of them singletons. Material: peripheral blood. The clonotype comes from a person between 18 and 30 years old with COVID-19, enrolled during active disease.

The CDR3 region has the DNA TGTGCCAGCACCGAATCTTGGGACAGGGGGCTCTACACCTTC. Its protein product is CASTESWDRGLYTF. The chain carries TRBV27 and TRBJ1-2, with 12 bases identical to TRBD1. J gave up 10 bases and V 7 bases, and 10 bases lay outside the gene matches. The CDR3 covers 14 residues. Germline V lookup: CDR1 MNHEY, CDR2 SMNVEV (reference sequence).